Following are 29 T cell receptor beta chains from one sample sequenced in a study of blood T cell repertoires in COVID-19. Clones were sequenced by immunoSEQ multiplex PCR, and TCRdb holds only the in-frame ones, with some missing. The sample holds about 110,000 clones, less than 75% seen once. The sequenced sample consisted of peripheral blood. The receptors were gathered from a woman in her thirties or forties with acute or convalescent COVID-19.

A few counts support this clone. The rearrangement links TRBV7-7 to TRBJ2-7, with 7 bases fitting TRBD1. V lost 5 bases and J lost 3; bases outside the gene matches: 7. From germline, CDR1 is SSHAT and CDR2 FNYEAQ (reference sequence). This CDR3 contains 14 residues. The CDR3 nucleotides read TGTGCCAGCAGCCAATCGACAGGGAACTACGAGCAGTACTTC. Its translation: CASSQSTGNYEQYF.

This clone has just a few counts. V and J are TRBV6-5 and TRBJ1-6, with TRBD1 identical over 7 bases. V shed 8 bases, J shed 7 bases, and the junction held 11 bases outside the gene matches. The CDR3 totals 15 residues. From germline, CDR1 is MNHEY and CDR2 SVGAGI. This CDR3 is CASDREKGVNSPLHF. The CDR3, as DNA: TGTGCCAGCGACAGGGAAAAAGGAGTAAATTCACCCCTCCACTTT.

The chain is built from TRBV4-1 and TRBJ2-3, with TRBD1 matching 7 bases. Germline CDR1 and CDR2: MGHRA and YSYEKL. This CDR3 has 16 amino acids. V lost 3 bases and J lost 2; bases outside the gene matches: 8. The CDR3 spells CASSHTGDPSTDTQYF. CDR3 DNA: TGCGCCAGCAGCCATACAGGGGACCCCTCCACAGATACGCAGTATTTT.

The V gene is TRBV5-5, the J gene TRBJ1-3, with D unclear. This CDR3 contains 16 residues. CDR1 is SGHKS and CDR2 is YYEKEE in the germline V gene (reference sequence). V shed 0 bases and J shed 1 base, with 11 bases lying between them. CDR3 in DNA: TGTGCCAGCAGCTTGGTTGCAGTAAATTCTGGAAACACCATATATTTT. Its protein product is CASSLVAVNSGNTIYF.

This clone was observed a few times. This chain connects TRBV24-1 to TRBJ1-2; no clear D. Germline values: CDR1 KGHDR, CDR2 SFDVKD. CDR3 size: 13 residues. The ends were cut back, 4 bases at V and 1 base at J, with 6 bases in the middle. In DNA form, the CDR3 reads TGTGCCACCAGTGAACAGCTTAACTATGGCTACACCTTC. This translates into CATSEQLNYGYTF.

V and J are TRBV7-9 and TRBJ1-1; maybe TRBD1 (5 bases). Germline values: CDR1 SEHNR, CDR2 FQNEAQ (reference sequence). The CDR3 totals 12 residues. V was trimmed by 2 bases and J by 7 bases, leaving 8 bases between them. In DNA, the CDR3 is TGTGCCAGCAGCTTATGGGGCGGTGAAGCTTTCTTT. Translating gives CASSLWGGEAFF.

The rearrangement uses TRBV6-4 and TRBJ2-3; TRBD2 agrees at 10 bases. This CDR3 region has 13 residues. J was trimmed by 5 bases and V by 5 bases; bases with no gene match: 1. CDR1 and CDR2 (germline): MRHNA, SNTAGT. CDR3 loop: CASSSGGGDTQYF. The CDR3, as DNA: TGTGCCAGCAGTAGCGGGGGGGGAGATACGCAGTATTTT.

This clone has more than one count but fewer than ten. The rearrangement links TRBV5-1 to TRBJ2-7; the match to TRBD1 covers 9 bases. V shed 2 bases, J shed 3 bases, and the junction held 6 bases outside the gene matches. The germline V gene has CDR1 SGHRS and CDR2 YFSETQ. The CDR3 has 15 amino acids. The CDR3 protein is CASSFSGQGIYEQYF. Here the CDR3 DNA reads TGCGCCAGCAGCTTTTCCGGACAGGGGATCTACGAGCAGTACTTC.

This chain joins TRBV5-1 and TRBJ2-5; TRBD1 matches 7 bases. The CDR3 length is 13 residues. The junction had 2 bases not matched to a gene; V was cut back by 5 bases and J by 1 base. Germline CDR1 SGHRS, CDR2 YFSETQ. The CDR3 DNA reads as TGCGCCAGCAGTTGGGACAGCCAAGAGACCCAGTACTTC. Protein product: CASSWDSQETQYF. Drawing the rest from reference TRBV5-1 and TRBJ2-5, the complete variable domain is KAGVTQTPRYLIKTRGQQVTLSCSPISGHRSVSWYQQTPGQGLQFLFEYFSETQRNKGNFPGRFSGRQFSNSRSEMNVSTLELGDSALYLCASSWDSQETQYFGPGTRLLVL.

The J gene is TRBJ2-1, the V gene TRBV5-1, with D perhaps TRBD1 (6 bases). Germline V gives CDR1 SGHRS, CDR2 YFSETQ. Trimming shortened V by 0 bases and J by 7 bases, and 11 bases separated the two germline ends. The CDR3 is 14 amino acids. The CDR3 DNA is TGCGCCAGCAGCTTGGGTGGGGGCGAGAATGAGCAGTTCTTC. This gives the protein CASSLGGGENEQFF.

The chain couples TRBV5-5 to TRBJ1-1; tentatively, D is TRBD1 (5 bases). The V end was cut by 2 bases, the J end by 1 base, with 18 bases between. Germline V gene lookup returns CDR1 SGHKS and CDR2 YYEKEE (reference sequence). This CDR3 spans 17 amino acids. The CDR3 nucleotides read TGTGCCAGCAGCTTCAATGTAGGTGGGCAGGGGAACACTGAAGCTTTCTTT. Its translation: CASSFNVGGQGNTEAFF.

The rearrangement uses TRBV30 and TRBJ2-1; 8 nucleotides match TRBD1. J lost 3 bases, V lost 0 bases, and 4 bases had no gene match. The CDR3 totals 15 residues. Germline V CDR1 and CDR2: GTSNPN, SVGIG (reference sequence). In DNA, the CDR3 is TGTGCCTGGAGTGTCGCGGGACAGGACTACAATGAGCAGTTCTTC. Its translation: CAWSVAGQDYNEQFF.

V is TRBV11-2 and J is TRBJ2-1; D remains unclear. There are 13 residues in the CDR3. V was trimmed by 1 base and J by 5 bases, leaving 6 bases between them. Per germline, CDR1 SGHAT and CDR2 FQNNGV. CDR3 protein: CASSLGSDNEQFF. DNA of the CDR3: TGTGCCAGCAGCTTAGGCAGCGACAATGAGCAGTTCTTC.

The chain recombines TRBV18 with TRBJ1-4; D ambiguous. V was cut by 6 bases and J by 5 bases, with 10 bases left in between. The length of the CDR3 is 13 residues. The germline V gene encodes CDR1 KGHSH and CDR2 LQKENI. CDR3 sequence: CASSEVANEKLFF. CDR3 DNA sequence: TGTGCCAGCTCGGAGGTCGCCAATGAAAAACTGTTTTTT.

This clone was seen ten or more times. The CDR3 here is CASSPRQGRGLGYTF. The CDR3 nucleotides are TGTGCCAGCAGCCCTAGACAGGGGAGAGGGCTTGGCTACACCTTC. The rearrangement joins TRBV3-1 (or the pseudogene TRBV3-2) to TRBJ1-2, with 8 bases identical to TRBD1. In germline, CDR1 is LGHDT, CDR2 YNNKEL (reference sequence). The V and J ends lost 4 bases and 7 bases, in that order; junction bases with no gene match: 11. This CDR3 is 15 amino acids long.

This clone has a count of ten or more. This chain joins TRBV2 and TRBJ2-2; D might be TRBD1 (6 bases). Germline V lookup: CDR1 SNHLY, CDR2 FYNNEI. The CDR3 covers 14 residues. The V and J ends lost 3 bases and 4 bases respectively, with 9 bases between them. The DNA for the CDR3 is TGTGCCAGCAGTGAGGGACACACCACCGGGGAGCTGTTTTTT. Encoded protein: CASSEGHTTGELFF. The variable domain in full, completed from reference TRBV2 and TRBJ2-2, reads EPEVTQTPSHQVTQMGQEVILRCVPISNHLYFYWYRQILGQKVEFLVSFYNNEISEKSEIFDDQFSVERPDGSNFTLKIRSTKLEDSAMYFCASSEGHTTGELFFGEGSRLTVL.

The chain links TRBV7-2 to TRBJ1-1; no reliable D call. Looked up from germline, CDR1 is SGHTA and CDR2 is FQGNSA. V lost 1 base to trimming and J lost 10 bases, with 16 bases between them. The length of the CDR3 is 14 residues. This chain's CDR3 is CASSLGGGVNRAFF. The CDR3 DNA reads as TGTGCCAGCAGCTTAGGAGGCGGGGTTAATCGAGCTTTCTTT.

The genes are TRBV10-3 and TRBJ2-1; the D gene is possibly TRBD2 (7 bases). V lost 11 bases and J 9 bases, leaving 20 bases between the germline ends. This CDR3 region has 13 residues. Germline-derived CDR1 and CDR2 are ENHRY and SYGVKD. As DNA, the CDR3 is TGTGCCGCTCAAACGGGGGGCCGAGGTGAGCAGTTCTTC. This translates into CAAQTGGRGEQFF.

This clone was seen at least ten times. This chain connects TRBV30 to TRBJ2-5; the match to TRBD1 covers 7 bases. The CDR3 sequence is 12 residues long. V lost 3 bases, J lost 5 bases, and 3 bases stayed unmatched. Per germline, CDR1 GTSNPN and CDR2 SVGIG (reference sequence). The CDR3 here is CAWSYRGETQYF. The CDR3, as DNA: TGTGCCTGGAGCTACAGGGGTGAGACCCAGTACTTC.

The chain links TRBV2 to TRBJ1-2; 7 bases line up with TRBD1. Germline V CDR1 and CDR2: SNHLY, FYNNEI. V was pared by 4 bases and J by 7 bases, with 9 bases of the junction left unmatched. This CDR3 region has 14 residues. The chain's CDR3 is CASSGETGFAGYTF. CDR3 sequence (DNA): TGTGCCAGCAGTGGGGAGACAGGGTTTGCTGGCTACACCTTC.

J is TRBJ2-2 and V is TRBV12-3 or TRBV12-4, with D maybe TRBD2 (5 bases). Trimming removed 5 bases at V and 1 base at J, with 5 bases between. CDR3 size: 13 residues. The CDR3 DNA reads as TGTGCCAGCAGTGCGGGGAACACCGGGGAGCTGTTTTTT. Its protein is CASSAGNTGELFF.

This chain uses TRBV29-1 with TRBJ1-2; D unclear. Germline V gives CDR1 SQVTM, CDR2 ANQGSEA. This CDR3 has 13 residues. V was pared by 2 bases and J by 2 bases, with 9 bases between. For the CDR3, the DNA is TGCAGCGTTGAAAATCCGGGGAACTATGGCTACACCTTC. Protein product: CSVENPGNYGYTF.

The chain carries TRBV30 and TRBJ1-6; 7 bases agree with TRBD1. With V trimmed by 1 base and J by 7 bases, 4 bases remained unmatched. The length of the CDR3 is 14 residues. From germline, CDR1 is GTSNPN and CDR2 SVGIG (reference sequence). CDR3 sequence: CAWSGGQRNSPLHF. CDR3 nucleotide sequence: TGTGCCTGGAGTGGGGGACAGAGGAATTCACCCCTCCACTTT.

V and J are TRBV19 and TRBJ2-5; D is unclear. Trimming took 1 base from V and 2 from J, leaving 14 bases between them. The CDR3 is 16 residues long. Looked up from germline, CDR1 is LNHDA and CDR2 is SQIVND (reference sequence). Here the CDR3 DNA reads TGTGCCAGTAGTATAGCCCCCACGGTGCTTCAAGAGACCCAGTACTTC. The encoded protein is CASSIAPTVLQETQYF.

V gene TRBV28 combines with J gene TRBJ2-3; TRBD1 aligns across 8 bases. The CDR3 length is 15 residues. V shed 5 bases, J shed 1 base, and the junction held 5 bases outside the gene matches. Germline loops: CDR1 MDHEN, CDR2 SYDVKM. The chain's CDR3 is CASSLTTGGTDTQYF. CDR3 nucleotide sequence: TGTGCCAGCAGTCTTACGACAGGGGGCACAGATACGCAGTATTTT. The whole variable domain, remainder taken from reference TRBV28 and TRBJ2-3, is DVKVTQSSRYLVKRTGEKVFLECVQDMDHENMFWYRQDPGLGLRLIYFSYDVKMKEKGDIPEGYSVSREKKERFSLILESASTNQTSMYLCASSLTTGGTDTQYFGPGTRLTVL.

The V call is TRBV29-1, the J call TRBJ1-1, with D possibly being TRBD1 (6 bases). Germline CDR1 and CDR2: SQVTM and ANQGSEA. This CDR3 has 15 residues. Trimming took off 0 bases at V and 6 bases at J, with 17 bases between the two ends. The CDR3 reads CSVEDRDRPKAEAFF. The CDR3 nucleotides read TGCAGCGTTGAAGATCGAGACAGGCCCAAGGCTGAAGCTTTCTTT.

The V gene is TRBV19, the J gene TRBJ1-2; the D is unclear. V was pared by 8 bases and J by 1 base, with 8 bases between. Germline-derived CDR1 and CDR2 are LNHDA and SQIVND (reference sequence). The CDR3 is made up of 12 amino acids. The CDR3 coding sequence is TGTGCCAGTGGTCCAGTTAACTATGGCTACACCTTC. Translated: CASGPVNYGYTF.

V is TRBV6-5 and J is TRBJ1-2; D possibly corresponds to TRBD1 (6 bases). Trimming took 7 bases from V and 4 from J, leaving 19 bases between them. CDR3 length: 15 residues. Germline loops: CDR1 MNHEY, CDR2 SVGAGI. Here the CDR3 reads CASTNTPGVVYGYTF. CDR3 coding DNA: TGTGCCAGCACCAACACCCCAGGGGTGGTCTATGGCTACACCTTC.

This chain joins TRBV6-5 and TRBJ2-2; the D gene is possibly TRBD1 (5 bases). Germline lookup yields CDR1 MNHEY and CDR2 SVGAGI. This CDR3 has 15 residues. Deletions cut 2 bases from V and 1 base from J, with 8 bases between. The CDR3 DNA reads as TGTGCCAGCAGTTACCGACAGAGGAACACCGGGGAGCTGTTTTTT. It yields the protein CASSYRQRNTGELFF.